The clone carrying this TCR beta chain was picked up one time. These data come from a study of blood T cell repertoires in COVID-19. Study processing details: Reference gene primer amplification in the assay estimated nucleated cell counts. Sequencing was performed with immunoSEQ multiplex PCR; in TCRdb, only in-frame clones are kept and a portion is missing. V, J and clone size are those of that table, while D and trimming were read from the DNA. The top ten hold roughly 6.7% of the sample, which has a few hundred thousand clones, approximately 88% seen once. Germline V gene lookup returns CDR1 DFQATT and CDR2 SNEGSKA (reference sequence). The V and J ends lost 3 bases and 7 bases respectively, with 18 bases between them. The CDR3 totals 15 residues. Seattle patients were enrolled during active infection and followed longitudinally.

This sequence originates from a woman younger than 45 with COVID-19, enrolled during active disease. V usage is TRBV20-1 and J usage is TRBJ1-4; D perhaps matches TRBD1 (5 bases). The sample consisted of peripheral blood. The CDR3 sequence: CSASASNPQGEKLFF. CDR3 coding DNA: TGCAGTGCTAGTGCCAGCAATCCTCAGGGTGAAAAACTGTTTTTT.